These 26 T cell receptor beta chains share one sample of origin, sequenced in a study of T-cell reconstitution after alpha-beta-depleted transplantation in children. A TCRbeta library incorporating unique molecular identifiers was prepared. TCRdb reprocessed the PCR reads via MiXCR and lists one record per CDR3 protein. In the table there are a few hundred thousand distinct CDR3 sequences, around 25% of which are singletons. The specimen was PBMCs, mostly from graft donor cells, collected 180 days after TCRalphabeta/CD19-depleted stem cell transplant. Every receptor here comes from a male patient younger than 18 who had a stem cell transplant for acute lymphoblastic leukemia, so the T cells may come from the graft donor.

The genes are TRBV6-5 and TRBJ2-3; D gene uncertain. The CDR3 extends over 14 amino acids. Germline V gene data show CDR1 as MNHEY and CDR2 as SVGAGI. V was pared by 2 bases and J by 0 bases, with 6 bases between. The CDR3 nucleotides read TGTGCCAGCAGTTACGCTTATAGCACAGATACGCAGTATTTT. Its protein is CASSYAYSTDTQYF.

This rearrangement joins TRBV15 to TRBJ2-2, with D unclear. The ends were cut back, 5 bases at V and 6 bases at J, with 10 bases in the middle. There are 13 residues in the CDR3. Germline lookup yields CDR1 LNHNV and CDR2 YYDKDF (reference sequence). The CDR3 region has the DNA TGTGCCACCAGCCCTCAGTGGGCCGGGGAGCTGTTTTTT. This codes for CATSPQWAGELFF.

The chain has TRBV20-1 and TRBJ2-7; 16 positions agree with TRBD2. The CDR3 extends over 17 amino acids. Per germline, CDR1 DFQATT and CDR2 SNEGSKA (reference sequence). Trimming removed 3 bases from V and 3 bases from J; junction bases left unmatched: 8. The CDR3 bases are TGCAGTGCTAGGTCCGGGACTAGCGGGAGGGTATACTACGAGCAGTACTTC. It yields the protein CSARSGTSGRVYYEQYF.

The genes are TRBV20-1 and TRBJ1-1; no clear D gene. Germline assignment: CDR1 DFQATT and CDR2 SNEGSKA (reference sequence). The CDR3 extends over 15 amino acids. The V end was cut by 0 bases, the J end by 3 bases, with 14 bases between. CDR3 in amino acids: CSARDKGGRDTEAFF. The CDR3 nucleotides are TGCAGTGCTAGAGATAAGGGAGGAAGGGACACTGAAGCTTTCTTT.

This clonotype was recorded many times. V gene TRBV12-3 or TRBV12-4 combines with J gene TRBJ2-7; D remains ambiguous. Trimming stripped 5 bases from V and 3 bases from J, with 20 bases between. The CDR3 runs to 16 residues. CDR3 coding DNA: TGTGCCAGCAGTCCTCAGGCTCCCCGGCTCCTCTACGAGCAGTACTTC. It translates to CASSPQAPRLLYEQYF.

The V and J genes are TRBV19 and TRBJ1-5, with D unresolved. CDR1 LNHDA and CDR2 SQIVND come from the germline V gene (reference sequence). The CDR3 has 15 amino acids. Trimming left V 0 bases short and J 3 bases short, with 9 bases between. The CDR3 protein is CASSIDLGLNQPQHF. CDR3 bases: TGTGCCAGTAGTATAGATCTTGGGCTCAATCAGCCCCAGCATTTT. The whole variable domain, remainder taken from reference TRBV19 and TRBJ1-5, is DGGITQSPKYLFRKEGQNVTLSCEQNLNHDAMYWYRQDPGQGLRLIYYSQIVNDFQKGDIAEGYSVSREKKESFPLTVTSAQKNPTAFYLCASSIDLGLNQPQHFGDGTRLSIL.

The chain carries TRBV9 and TRBJ2-3; maybe TRBD2 (6 bases). Looked up from germline, CDR1 is SGDLS and CDR2 is YYNGEE. The CDR3 length is 15 residues. Trimming shortened V by 4 bases and J by 1 base, and 13 bases separated the two germline ends. The CDR3 loop reads CASSLDASGTDTQYF. The CDR3 DNA is TGTGCCAGCAGCCTAGACGCTAGCGGCACAGATACGCAGTATTTT.

The V and J genes are TRBV7-2 and TRBJ1-5; D remains unclear. The CDR3 loop spans 15 amino acids. The V gene lost 2 bases and the J gene lost 1 base, with 9 bases spanning the gap. Looked up from germline, CDR1 is SGHTA and CDR2 is FQGNSA. CDR3 region: CASSLTRRSNQPQHF. CDR3 nucleotide sequence: TGTGCCAGCAGCTTAACCCGGAGGAGCAATCAGCCCCAGCATTTT.

This clonotype was counted between two and nine times. The chain carries TRBV13 and TRBJ2-3, with 9 bases lining up with TRBD2. J was trimmed by 5 bases and V by 2 bases; bases with no gene match: 14. This CDR3 comprises 18 residues. Per the germline V gene, CDR1 is PRHDT and CDR2 is FYEKMQ (reference sequence). The chain's CDR3 is CASSLWASGDKLVDTQYF. The CDR3 region has the DNA TGTGCCAGCAGCTTATGGGCTAGCGGGGACAAACTGGTAGATACGCAGTATTTT. The whole variable domain, filled in from reference TRBV13 and TRBJ2-3, reads AAGVIQSPRHLIKEKRETATLKCYPIPRHDTVYWYQQGPGQDPQFLISFYEKMQSDKGSIPDRFSAQQFSDYHSELNMSSLELGDSALYFCASSLWASGDKLVDTQYFGPGTRLTVL.

A few counts support this clonotype. The V call is TRBV20-1, the J call TRBJ1-2; tentatively, D is TRBD1 (5 bases). Trimming left V 6 bases short and J 8 bases short, with 19 bases between. The CDR3 is 13 amino acids. Germline CDR1 and CDR2: DFQATT and SNEGSKA (reference sequence). CDR3 nucleotide sequence: TGCAGTGCAAGAACGTCGCAGGGAAGGGGCTACACCTTC. Its translation: CSARTSQGRGYTF.

V gene TRBV21-1 combines with J gene TRBJ1-5; the table's D call, TRBD1, was not checked against the DNA. TRBV21-1 is tagged as a pseudogene. The CDR3 contains 20 residues. The CDR3 loop reads CATRPHRGTGRSYSNQPQHF. For the CDR3, the DNA is TGTGCCACCAGACCCCATAGGGGGACAGGGAGGTCCTATAGCAATCAGCCCCAGCATTTT.

This clonotype was counted at least ten times. The chain joins TRBV5-5 to TRBJ1-1; D is ambiguous. Germline lookup yields CDR1 SGHKS and CDR2 YYEKEE (reference sequence). This CDR3 has 13 amino acids. V dropped 4 bases and J dropped 10 bases, with 17 bases sitting between them. DNA for the CDR3: TGTGCCAGCAGCGCGGGAAGGCGTTTGGGAGCTTTCTTT. Translating it yields CASSAGRRLGAFF. Using reference TRBV5-5 and TRBJ1-1 for the parts outside the CDR3, the full variable domain is DAGVTQSPTHLIKTRGQQVTLRCSPISGHKSVSWYQQVLGQGPQFIFQYYEKEERGRGNFPDRFSARQFPNYSSELNVNALLLGDSALYLCASSAGRRLGAFFGQGTRLTVV.

Only a few counts were recorded for this clonotype. The genes are TRBV9 and TRBJ2-1, with 9 positions matching TRBD2. CDR3 length: 17 amino acids. The V and J ends lost 4 bases and 0 bases, in that order; junction bases with no gene match: 8. Germline V gives CDR1 SGDLS, CDR2 YYNGEE. DNA for the CDR3: TGTGCCAGCAGCTCCAAAGGCGGGAGGGACTCCTACAATGAGCAGTTCTTC. It encodes CASSSKGGRDSYNEQFF.

The V call is TRBV18, the J call TRBJ2-3; D is ambiguous. Germline V CDR1 and CDR2: KGHSH, LQKENI. Trimming took 0 bases from V and 3 from J, leaving 7 bases between them. The CDR3 length is 14 residues. CDR3 coding DNA: TGTGCCAGCTCACCACCGACATCGACAGATACGCAGTATTTT. Its protein is CASSPPTSTDTQYF.

The chain combines TRBV4-1 with TRBJ1-1; 11 bases match TRBD1. This CDR3 is built from 16 residues. Trimming took 4 bases from V and 8 from J; bases not matched to a gene: 12. The germline CDR1 and CDR2 sequences are MGHRA and YSYEKL. Here the CDR3 DNA reads TGCGCCAGCAGCCGACCCGGGACAGGGGGTAGGATGGAAGCTTTCTTT. This encodes CASSRPGTGGRMEAFF.

This clonotype was seen a handful of times. The chain recombines TRBV7-9 with TRBJ2-5, with D perhaps TRBD2 (5 bases). V lost 8 bases and J lost 5, with 24 bases in between. The V gene's germline CDR1 is SEHNR and CDR2 FQNEAQ (reference sequence). The CDR3 has 16 residues. CDR3 nucleotides: TGTGCCAGCCTCGACGGACTCTTCCCCACCAGGGAGACCCAGTACTTC. Protein: CASLDGLFPTRETQYF.

CDR3 bases: TGTGCCAGCACCCTTCTAGCGGGACCCTCCTACGAGCAGTACTTC. It is translated as CASTLLAGPSYEQYF. This chain uses TRBV7-8 with TRBJ2-7, with 9 bases matching TRBD2. Germline V lookup: CDR1 SGHVS, CDR2 FQNEAQ. V shed 7 bases and J 0 bases; nucleotides not matched to a gene: 7. The CDR3 totals 15 residues.

CDR3 sequence reads: CASSQGLDTGELFF. As DNA, the CDR3 is TGTGCCAGCAGCCAGGGGTTAGACACCGGGGAGCTGTTTTTT. This chain links TRBV4-2 with TRBJ2-2; D gene unclear. Germline V gene sequence: CDR1 LGHNA, CDR2 YNFKEQ. There are 14 residues in the CDR3. V was clipped by 3 bases and J by 3 bases, with 8 bases between them.

This chain uses TRBV4-1 with TRBJ2-1; D is unclear. The germline V and J ends were trimmed by 2 bases and 0 bases, with 8 bases remaining between them. This CDR3 region has 15 residues. The germline V gene encodes CDR1 MGHRA and CDR2 YSYEKL. CDR3 in DNA: TGCGCCAGCAGCCAACTCCCAAGCTCCTACAATGAGCAGTTCTTC. Translation: CASSQLPSSYNEQFF.

The rearrangement joins TRBV19 to TRBJ2-1, with D possibly matching TRBD2 (5 bases). Looked up from germline, CDR1 is LNHDA and CDR2 is SQIVND (reference sequence). The V end was cut by 7 bases, the J end by 5 bases, with 18 bases between. The CDR3 is made up of 15 amino acids. This CDR3 is CASNPTSFSNNEQFF. The CDR3 nucleotides read TGTGCCAGTAACCCTACTAGTTTCTCTAACAATGAGCAGTTCTTC.

The table lists this clonotype with a few counts. The V gene is TRBV2, the J gene TRBJ1-3; no firm D call. In germline, CDR1 is SNHLY, CDR2 FYNNEI. V shed 6 bases and J shed 1 base, with 13 bases lying between them. The CDR3 length is 15 residues. The CDR3 nucleotides are TGTGCCAGCAGCGGCGGAGGGAAGTCTGGAAACACCATATATTTT. It yields the protein CASSGGGKSGNTIYF.

The chain uses TRBV7-9 and TRBJ1-1; no reliable D call. The CDR3 sequence is 14 residues long. Germline V gene lookup returns CDR1 SEHNR and CDR2 FQNEAQ (reference sequence). The V end lost 2 bases, the J end lost 1 base, and 8 bases lay between the germline ends. The CDR3 DNA follows: TGTGCCAGCAGCTTAACGCGGGAGAACACTGAAGCTTTCTTT. This sequence encodes CASSLTRENTEAFF.

The V gene is TRBV7-9, the J gene TRBJ1-2; 10 nucleotides agree with TRBD1. The CDR3 has 14 amino acids. Germline lookup yields CDR1 SEHNR and CDR2 FQNEAQ (reference sequence). With 5 bases clipped from V and 4 bases from J, the junction kept 4 bases outside the gene matches. CDR3 nucleotide sequence: TGTGCCAGCAGCCGGACAGGGGGACTCTATGGCTACACCTTC. This encodes CASSRTGGLYGYTF.

The rearrangement joins TRBV20-1 to TRBJ2-7, with 13 positions matching TRBD2. CDR3 length: 16 residues. The germline V gene encodes CDR1 DFQATT and CDR2 SNEGSKA (reference sequence). With V trimmed by 0 bases and J by 2 bases, 4 bases remained unmatched. CDR3 sequence reads: CSARDPGLAGPYEQYF. The DNA for the CDR3 is TGCAGTGCTAGAGATCCGGGACTAGCGGGACCCTACGAGCAGTACTTC.

This clonotype has more than one count but fewer than ten. This chain connects TRBV9 to TRBJ2-7, with 9 positions matching TRBD1. The CDR3 runs 13 residues. The germline gives CDR1 SGDLS, CDR2 YYNGEE. The V segment lost 7 bases and the J segment 2 bases; nucleotides outside the gene matches: 4. The CDR3 loop reads CASGRTGAYEQYF. The CDR3 DNA sequence: TGTGCCAGCGGAAGGACAGGGGCCTACGAGCAGTACTTC.

The J gene is TRBJ1-1, the V gene TRBV5-1; D perhaps matches TRBD1 (6 bases). V was shortened by 4 bases and J by 0 bases, with 13 bases between the two germline ends. The germline V gene has CDR1 SGHRS and CDR2 YFSETQ. CDR3 length: 15 amino acids. DNA of the CDR3: TGCGCCAGCAGCCCCTGGACAGTCATGAACACTGAAGCTTTCTTT. Its translation: CASSPWTVMNTEAFF.